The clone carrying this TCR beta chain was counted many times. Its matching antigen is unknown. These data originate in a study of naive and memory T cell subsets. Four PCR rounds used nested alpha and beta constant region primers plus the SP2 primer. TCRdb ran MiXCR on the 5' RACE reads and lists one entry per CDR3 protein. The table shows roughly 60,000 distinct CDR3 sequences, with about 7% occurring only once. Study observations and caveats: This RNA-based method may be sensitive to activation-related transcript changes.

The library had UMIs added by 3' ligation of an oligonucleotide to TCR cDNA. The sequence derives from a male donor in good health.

CDR3 coding DNA: TGCAGTGCTAGTAGGGGGCCGGCAGATACGCAGTATTTT. Its protein product is CSASRGPADTQYF. The chain joins TRBV20-1 to TRBJ2-3, with 7 bases matching TRBD1. V was pared by 3 bases and J by 4 bases, with 4 bases of the junction left unmatched. This CDR3 is built from 13 residues. CDR1 is DFQATT and CDR2 is SNEGSKA in the germline V gene (reference sequence).